This entry lists 25 T cell receptor beta chains sequenced from one sample in a study of cytomegalovirus exposure and HLA in healthy donors. Researchers ran the PCR with 60 Vbeta and 13 Jbeta primers. The method was immunoSEQ multiplex PCR; TCRdb's version includes in-frame clones alone and lacks a portion of them. This table holds about 160,000 clones, roughly 78% found once. Sequences were obtained from PBMCs. Receptor source: a man aged 35 to 55 in good health and CMV-seronegative.

The V and J genes are TRBV4-3 and TRBJ2-1; 13 bases are shared with TRBD2. CDR1 is LGHNA, CDR2 YSLEER, per germline. With V trimmed by 3 bases and J by 0 bases, 2 bases remained unmatched. The CDR3 runs to 17 residues. CDR3: CASSQGLAGPSYNEQFF. The CDR3 bases are TGCGCCAGCAGCCAGGGACTAGCGGGACCCTCCTACAATGAGCAGTTCTTC.

The rearrangement uses TRBV5-1 and TRBJ2-2; 9 bases match TRBD2. Germline V gene sequence: CDR1 SGHRS, CDR2 YFSETQ. CDR3 size: 15 residues. The V segment lost 6 bases and the J segment 1 base; nucleotides outside the gene matches: 4. The CDR3 DNA is TGCGCCAGCAAGGAAGCGGGGGGGAACACCGGGGAGCTGTTTTTT. This sequence encodes CASKEAGGNTGELFF.

This chain joins TRBV5-4 and TRBJ2-5, with D tentatively TRBD1 (6 bases). The germline V gene has CDR1 SGHNT and CDR2 YYREEE (reference sequence). Trimming cost V 3 bases and J 5 bases, with 14 bases left between them. The CDR3 has 14 amino acids. The CDR3: CASSSEVQGETQYF. CDR3 coding DNA: TGTGCCAGCAGCTCGGAGGTCCAGGGGGAGACCCAGTACTTC.

This clone has just one count. A read error may produce the germline difference seen at one junction end. This chain links TRBV4-3 with TRBJ1-4; D perhaps matches TRBD1 (6 bases). Germline V lookup: CDR1 LGHNA, CDR2 YSLEER. This CDR3 has 15 amino acids. CDR3 in DNA: TGCGCCAGCAGCCAAGATGGCGCCAGGGGAGAAAGACTGTTTTTT. Amino acids: CASSQDGARGERLFF.

V and J are TRBV5-1 and TRBJ2-1, with TRBD1 matching over 7 bases. Germline V gene sequence: CDR1 SGHRS, CDR2 YFSETQ. Losses at the gene ends were 7 bases for V and 1 base for J; bases not matched to a gene: 17. This CDR3 has 18 amino acids. The CDR3 sequence is CASAGPQGYRGSYNEQFF. The CDR3 bases are TGCGCCAGCGCCGGGCCTCAGGGATACAGGGGTTCCTACAATGAGCAGTTCTTC.

This chain links TRBV6-5 with TRBJ2-1, with 7 bases lining up with TRBD2. The junction had 2 bases not matched to a gene; V was cut back by 6 bases and J by 0 bases. The CDR3 contains 14 residues. Per the germline V gene, CDR1 is MNHEY and CDR2 is SVGAGI. The CDR3 here is CASRPSGSYNEQFF. The CDR3 DNA reads as TGTGCCAGCAGACCTAGCGGCTCCTACAATGAGCAGTTCTTC.

Concerning this clone itself: An end of the junction does not agree with germline; a read error may underlie this. Within the sample, other DNA sequences also encode this same CDR3. For the CDR3, the DNA is TGTGTCAGGGGCAGGGTGGGCACTGAAGCCTTCTTT. Amino acids: CVRGRVGTEAFF. The chain links TRBV2 to TRBJ1-1; D possibly corresponds to TRBD1 (6 bases). Germline V lookup: CDR1 SNHLY, CDR2 FYNNEI. The CDR3 loop spans 12 amino acids.

The V and J genes are TRBV28 and TRBJ1-5; 7 bases are shared with TRBD1. Germline lookup yields CDR1 MDHEN and CDR2 SYDVKM. The J segment lost 8 bases and the V segment lost 2 bases, leaving 6 bases of the junction unmatched. The CDR3 covers 14 residues. The CDR3: CASSLDRAGEPQHF. For the CDR3, the DNA is TGTGCCAGCAGTTTAGACAGGGCTGGAGAGCCCCAGCATTTT.

This clone was seen just once. The rearrangement uses TRBV4-2 and TRBJ2-3; 11 nucleotides align to TRBD2. CDR3 size: 18 residues. V was pared by 1 base and J by 4 bases, with 10 bases of the junction left unmatched. Looked up from germline, CDR1 is LGHNA and CDR2 is YNFKEQ. CDR3 residues: CASSQGVVLAGGADTQYF. DNA for the CDR3: TGTGCCAGCAGCCAAGGTGTCGTTCTAGCGGGAGGCGCAGATACGCAGTATTTT.

V is TRBV5-5 and J is TRBJ1-2; the match to TRBD1 covers 9 bases. Germline V lookup: CDR1 SGHKS, CDR2 YYEKEE (reference sequence). The CDR3 runs to 16 residues. J gave up 2 bases and V 0 bases, and 5 bases lay outside the gene matches. CDR3 sequence: CASSLGDRVANYGYTF. The CDR3 DNA is TGTGCCAGCAGCTTGGGGGACAGGGTAGCCAACTATGGCTACACCTTC. The whole variable domain, filled in from reference TRBV5-5 and TRBJ1-2, reads DAGVTQSPTHLIKTRGQQVTLRCSPISGHKSVSWYQQVLGQGPQFIFQYYEKEERGRGNFPDRFSARQFPNYSSELNVNALLLGDSALYLCASSLGDRVANYGYTFGSGTRLTVV.

This clone has just one count. This chain uses TRBV18 with TRBJ2-7, with 9 bases aligning to TRBD2. Germline V gene data show CDR1 as KGHSH and CDR2 as LQKENI. CDR3 length equals 15 residues. V shed 0 bases and J 4 bases; nucleotides not matched to a gene: 4. CDR3 sequence: CASSPPAGGLYEQYF. The CDR3 nucleotides read TGTGCCAGCTCACCACCGGCGGGAGGGCTGTACGAGCAGTACTTC.

This clone was seen once. The V call is TRBV2, the J call TRBJ2-1; 8 positions agree with TRBD2. CDR1 is SNHLY, CDR2 FYNNEI, per germline. Losses at the gene ends were 1 base for V and 8 bases for J; bases not matched to a gene: 13. This CDR3 is 17 amino acids long. The CDR3 protein is CASSEGASGGLGDEQFF. The CDR3 region has the DNA TGTGCCAGCAGTGAAGGCGCCAGCGGGGGACTAGGGGATGAGCAGTTCTTC.

The J gene is TRBJ2-7, the V gene TRBV5-1; D might be TRBD2 (5 bases). V lost 2 bases, J lost 3 bases, and 12 bases lay in between. The CDR3 has 14 residues. The germline V gene encodes CDR1 SGHRS and CDR2 YFSETQ. The CDR3 DNA is TGCGCCAGCAGCTTCTCTTCCGGGGTCTACGAGCAGTACTTC. Translated: CASSFSSGVYEQYF.

The chain carries TRBV28 and TRBJ2-5; 7 bases line up with TRBD2. Germline CDR1 reads MDHEN; CDR2 reads SYDVKM. The CDR3 consists of 13 residues. Germline trimming cut 5 bases from V and 4 bases from J; bases unmatched to any gene: 4. CDR3 nucleotide sequence: TGTGCCAGCAGTCGACGCGGGGGAGAGACCCAGTACTTC. It specifies CASSRRGGETQYF.

In its sample, this clone was seen once. This rearrangement joins TRBV11-2 to TRBJ2-5, with unresolved D. V was clipped by 0 bases and J by 2 bases, with 7 bases between them. CDR3 size: 14 residues. The germline V gene encodes CDR1 SGHAT and CDR2 FQNNGV. CDR3 sequence reads: CASSLDQVQETQYF. The DNA for the CDR3 is TGTGCCAGCAGCTTAGATCAGGTTCAAGAGACCCAGTACTTC.

The CDR3 sequence is CASSHTSSGANVLTF. In DNA, the CDR3 is TGCGCCAGCAGCCACACTAGCTCTGGGGCCAACGTCCTGACTTTC. The chain joins TRBV4-3 to TRBJ2-6; tentative D call: TRBD2 (5 bases). The germline CDR1 and CDR2 sequences are LGHNA and YSLEER. V dropped 3 bases and J dropped 0 bases, with 6 bases sitting between them. The CDR3 is made up of 15 amino acids.

The chain joins TRBV14 to TRBJ2-1; 7 nucleotides line up with TRBD2. Looked up from germline, CDR1 is SGHDN and CDR2 is FVKESK. The CDR3 contains 16 residues. V dropped 4 bases and J dropped 1; count of bases not matched to a gene: 7. The CDR3 DNA reads as TGTGCCAGCAGCCCCCGACTAGCTCGTTCCTACAATGAGCAGTTCTTC. Its protein product is CASSPRLARSYNEQFF. Based on the CDR3 plus reference TRBV14 and TRBJ2-1, the full variable domain is EAGVTQFPSHSVIEKGQTVTLRCDPISGHDNLYWYRRVMGKEIKFLLHFVKESKQDESGMPNNRFLAERTGGTYSTLKVQPAELEDSGVYFCASSPRLARSYNEQFFGPGTRLTVL.

This clone appeared a single time. The chain joins TRBV7-9 to TRBJ2-5; 8 nucleotides line up with TRBD1. TRBJ2-7 matches the DNA end more closely, so the J call is doubtful. Germline V gene data show CDR1 as SEHNR and CDR2 as FQNEAQ (reference sequence). CDR3 length: 15 residues. CDR3 DNA: TGTGCCAGCAGCAGGGACAGGCTGTTGGGGGCCGAGCAGTACTTC. Residues: CASSRDRLLGAEQYF.

This clone was seen a handful of times. The V and J genes are TRBV19 and TRBJ2-1, with D perhaps matching TRBD1 (5 bases). The CDR3 has 15 amino acids. Germline CDR1 is LNHDA and CDR2 is SQIVND (reference sequence). Trimming removed 1 base at V and 8 bases at J, with 15 bases between. For the CDR3, the DNA is TGTGCCAGTAGTATAGGAGGCTCCACAGGAGATGAGCAGTTCTTC. Translated: CASSIGGSTGDEQFF. Full variable domain (rest looked up from reference TRBV19 and TRBJ2-1): DGGITQSPKYLFRKEGQNVTLSCEQNLNHDAMYWYRQDPGQGLRLIYYSQIVNDFQKGDIAEGYSVSREKKESFPLTVTSAQKNPTAFYLCASSIGGSTGDEQFFGPGTRLTVL.

This clone was recorded a few times. The chain is built from TRBV2 and TRBJ1-4, with D perhaps matching TRBD1 (5 bases). The CDR3 extends over 13 amino acids. The V gene's germline CDR1 is SNHLY and CDR2 FYNNEI. The V gene lost 6 bases and the J gene lost 8 bases, with 13 bases spanning the gap. DNA of the CDR3: TGTGCCAGCAGGCGGGACTCAGGGGAAAAACTGTTTTTT. Protein sequence: CASRRDSGEKLFF.

This clone has a single count. The chain combines TRBV25-1 with TRBJ2-2; TRBD2 matches 7 bases. The trim removed 6 bases at V and 0 bases at J, leaving 4 bases unmatched. CDR1 is MGHDK and CDR2 is SYGVNS in the germline V gene. This CDR3 is built from 15 residues. The chain's CDR3 is CASRGLQANTGELFF. CDR3 DNA sequence: TGTGCCAGCAGGGGACTACAGGCGAACACCGGGGAGCTGTTTTTT.

The chain recombines TRBV15 with TRBJ2-3; TRBD2 is a possible D gene (6 bases). Germline V lookup: CDR1 LNHNV, CDR2 YYDKDF (reference sequence). Trimming removed 6 bases at V and 0 bases at J, with 10 bases between. There are 14 residues in the CDR3. As DNA, the CDR3 is TGTGCCACCAGAGGGGCGGGGAGCACAGATACGCAGTATTTT. Its protein is CATRGAGSTDTQYF.

This chain links TRBV28 with TRBJ2-3; 10 positions match TRBD1. V shed 8 bases and J 6 bases; nucleotides not matched to a gene: 11. CDR3 length: 15 amino acids. From germline, CDR1 is MDHEN and CDR2 SYDVKM. CDR3 loop: CASGYRDRGSDTQYF. The CDR3 DNA is TGTGCCAGCGGGTACCGGGACAGGGGATCGGATACGCAGTATTTT.

V gene TRBV30 combines with J gene TRBJ2-7; 10 bases align to TRBD2. The CDR3 length is 13 residues. CDR1 and CDR2 from the germline V gene are GTSNPN and SVGIG (reference sequence). V lost 1 base, J lost 5 bases, and 2 bases stayed unmatched. The DNA for the CDR3 is TGTGCCTGGAGTGGCGGACTAGCGGACGAGCAGTACTTC. This sequence encodes CAWSGGLADEQYF.

The V and J genes are TRBV5-1 and TRBJ2-7; 11 bases agree with TRBD2. J was trimmed by 0 bases and V by 2 bases; bases with no gene match: 10. CDR1 is SGHRS, CDR2 YFSETQ, per germline. This CDR3 has 18 amino acids. For the CDR3, the DNA is TGCGCCAGCAGCTTTTCGCTGGGACTAGCGGAAAGCTCCTACGAGCAGTACTTC. This sequence encodes CASSFSLGLAESSYEQYF.